The 17 T cell receptor beta chains below were found in one sample sequenced in a study of T-cell memory formation after mild COVID-19. TCRdb independently ran MiXCR on the 5' RACE reads; one entry per CDR3 protein. The data contain about 290,000 distinct CDR3 sequences, roughly 15% of them singletons. Sequencing used PBMCs or a T cell subset sorted from them (not recorded which). The receptors here all came from a man between 18 and 29 years old who had mild COVID-19 (a few samples of this study predate the infection). Cell type and time point are not known.

This clonotype has a handful of counts. This chain connects TRBV6-6 to TRBJ2-2, with D maybe TRBD1 (7 bases). The CDR3 is made up of 16 amino acids. Germline CDR1 and CDR2: MNHNY and SVGAGI (reference sequence). Between the trimmed V and J ends, which lost 6 bases and 4 bases, there was a span of 18 bases. CDR3: CASRGGDRDRTGELFF. The CDR3 DNA is TGTGCCAGCAGGGGAGGTGACAGGGATCGCACCGGGGAGCTGTTTTTT.

The chain is built from TRBV29-1 and TRBJ2-2; D gene uncertain. Trimming took off 8 bases at V and 5 bases at J, with 12 bases between the two ends. In germline, CDR1 is SQVTM, CDR2 ANQGSEA. This CDR3 contains 12 residues. In DNA, the CDR3 is TGCAGCCCACACCAGGAGACCGGGGAGCTGTTTTTT. Protein product: CSPHQETGELFF.

The chain couples TRBV11-2 to TRBJ2-3, with TRBD1 matching over 11 bases. The CDR3 extends over 14 amino acids. After removal of 6 bases from V and 5 bases from J, the junction contained 4 bases not matched to a gene. CDR1 SGHAT and CDR2 FQNNGV come from the germline V gene. The CDR3 DNA follows: TGTGCCAGCAGATGGACAGGGGGCAGAGATACGCAGTATTTT. The encoded protein is CASRWTGGRDTQYF.

Only a few counts were recorded for this clonotype. V gene TRBV6-5 combines with J gene TRBJ2-7, with D uncertain. This CDR3 is built from 11 residues. CDR1 is MNHEY and CDR2 is SVGAGI in the germline V gene. With 1 base removed from V and 5 bases from J, the gap between germline ends came to 3 bases. This chain's CDR3 is CASSYLHEQYF. CDR3 nucleotides: TGTGCCAGCAGTTACTTACACGAGCAGTACTTC.

This clonotype was counted between two and nine times. The rearrangement uses TRBV4-1 and TRBJ2-1; 10 nucleotides match TRBD2. Trimming removed 1 base from V and 7 bases from J; junction bases left unmatched: 7. The CDR3 covers 16 residues. CDR1 MGHRA and CDR2 YSYEKL come from the germline V gene. CDR3 sequence: CASSQVPSGGVNEQFF. For the CDR3, the DNA is TGCGCCAGCAGCCAAGTCCCAAGCGGGGGGGTTAATGAGCAGTTCTTC.

This clonotype showed up just once. This sequence joins TRBV12-3 or TRBV12-4 and TRBJ1-4, with 7 bases lining up with TRBD1. V shed 6 bases and J 1 base; nucleotides not matched to a gene: 8. The CDR3 runs to 16 residues. The CDR3 protein is CASRRRDSGTNEKLFF. The CDR3, as DNA: TGTGCCAGCAGGCGCCGGGACAGCGGAACTAATGAAAAACTGTTTTTT.

This clonotype was observed a few times. The chain is built from TRBV5-1 and TRBJ1-2, with 7 bases that match TRBD1. The CDR3 consists of 15 residues. Trimming cost V 1 base and J 0 bases; bases outside gene matches: 3. Germline V gene data show CDR1 as SGHRS and CDR2 as YFSETQ. CDR3 sequence (DNA): TGCGCCAGCAGCTTGCGGGACAGTTCTAACTATGGCTACACCTTC. Its protein is CASSLRDSSNYGYTF.

The rearrangement joins TRBV28 to TRBJ2-1, with a possible D match to TRBD1 (6 bases). Germline-derived CDR1 and CDR2 are MDHEN and SYDVKM. The CDR3 runs to 12 residues. V was shortened by 5 bases and J by 10 bases, with 12 bases between the two germline ends. The CDR3: CASSESGQEQFF. CDR3 nucleotide sequence: TGTGCCAGCAGTGAATCTGGACAGGAGCAGTTCTTC.

The chain recombines TRBV29-1 with TRBJ2-1, with a weak D call TRBD2 (5 bases). CDR1 is SQVTM, CDR2 ANQGSEA, per germline. V was pared by 4 bases and J by 0 bases, with 16 bases between. The CDR3 spans 16 residues. Here the CDR3 DNA reads TGCAGCGTTGGTGCCCCCCGGGAAAGCTCCTACAATGAGCAGTTCTTC. Protein: CSVGAPRESSYNEQFF.

J is TRBJ2-2 and V is TRBV6-2 or TRBV6-3, with D possibly matching TRBD2 (6 bases). Germline V gives CDR1 MNHEY, CDR2 SVGEGT. V lost 1 base and J lost 4, with 19 bases in between. The CDR3 totals 18 residues. The CDR3 protein is CASSYFDFGRGGTGELFF. DNA of the CDR3: TGTGCCAGCAGTTACTTCGATTTTGGACGGGGAGGCACCGGGGAGCTGTTTTTT.

A few counts support this clonotype. This chain joins TRBV7-3 and TRBJ2-1; D gene unclear. CDR1 and CDR2 (germline): SGHTA, FQGTGA. The CDR3 totals 14 residues. V lost 4 bases, J lost 4 bases, and 11 bases lay in between. As DNA, the CDR3 is TGTGCCAGCAGCTCGTCCCCGGTTTACAATGAGCAGTTCTTC. Protein product: CASSSSPVYNEQFF.

This clonotype turned up a few times. The J gene is TRBJ2-2, the V gene TRBV13; no firm D call. Germline V gene data show CDR1 as PRHDT and CDR2 as FYEKMQ (reference sequence). V was pared by 4 bases and J by 2 bases, with 5 bases between. The CDR3 totals 13 residues. CDR3 amino acids: CASSSDNTGELFF. The CDR3 coding sequence is TGTGCCAGCAGCTCCGATAACACCGGGGAGCTGTTTTTT.

V is TRBV28 and J is TRBJ1-3, with unresolved D. Germline V lookup: CDR1 MDHEN, CDR2 SYDVKM. The CDR3 contains 12 residues. V was trimmed by 7 bases and J by 4 bases, leaving 8 bases between them. In DNA form, the CDR3 reads TGTGCCAGCACTGACGTGGGAAACACCATATATTTT. It yields the protein CASTDVGNTIYF. Drawing the rest from reference TRBV28 and TRBJ1-3, the complete variable domain is DVKVTQSSRYLVKRTGEKVFLECVQDMDHENMFWYRQDPGLGLRLIYFSYDVKMKEKGDIPEGYSVSREKKERFSLILESASTNQTSMYLCASTDVGNTIYFGEGSWLTVV.

V is TRBV20-1 and J is TRBJ1-6; no firm D call. V lost 6 bases and J 0 bases, leaving 6 bases between the germline ends. This CDR3 has 13 amino acids. Germline-derived CDR1 and CDR2 are DFQATT and SNEGSKA (reference sequence). Here the CDR3 reads CSARDSYNSPLHF. The DNA for the CDR3 is TGCAGTGCGAGGGACTCCTATAATTCACCCCTCCACTTT.

The CDR3 DNA reads as TGTGCCAGCAGCGTAGCCGGGGGGACCACAGATACGCAGTATTTT. This codes for CASSVAGGTTDTQYF. The rearrangement uses TRBV9 and TRBJ2-3; 7 bases map to TRBD2. This CDR3 spans 15 amino acids. J was trimmed by 2 bases and V by 0 bases; bases with no gene match: 3. Germline CDR1 SGDLS, CDR2 YYNGEE.

This clonotype was seen a few times. V is TRBV18 and J is TRBJ2-1; 8 nucleotides agree with TRBD1. Trimming cost V 0 bases and J 5 bases; bases outside gene matches: 6. Germline values: CDR1 KGHSH, CDR2 LQKENI. This CDR3 spans 16 amino acids. Here the CDR3 reads CASSPPLTGDNNEQFF. DNA for the CDR3: TGTGCCAGCTCACCACCGTTGACAGGGGATAACAATGAGCAGTTCTTC.

This clonotype has a handful of counts. V usage is TRBV6-5 and J usage is TRBJ2-7, with D unresolved. CDR1 and CDR2 (germline): MNHEY, SVGAGI. Trimming removed 6 bases from V and 6 bases from J, with 15 bases in between. The CDR3 totals 13 residues. The CDR3 sequence is CASSHRNGFEQYF. As DNA, the CDR3 is TGTGCCAGCAGCCACCGAAACGGGTTCGAGCAGTACTTC.